The 22 T cell receptor beta chains below were found in one sample sequenced in a study of molecular identifiers for immune sequencing clone quantification. One entry per CDR3 protein, called by TCRdb with MiXCR from the PCR reads. The repertoire has about 640,000 distinct CDR3 sequences, 15% to 20% of them found once; the top ten carry roughly 0.83%. Sequenced: naive CD8+ T cells from blood, with Jurkat cell RNA spiked in. This sample's subset: FACS-sorted CD8+CD4-CCR7+CD45RA+ naive T cells. These receptors all come from a human donor in good health. Some libraries in this study had Jurkat cell RNA spiked in.

Concerning this clonotype: A much larger clone is a single base away; this may be a read error. This chain's CDR3 is CASSFDGRGSYEQYF. CDR3 in DNA: TGTGCCAGCAGCTTTGATGGGAGAGGCTCCTACGAGCAGTACTTC. This sequence joins TRBV5-8 and TRBJ2-7, with D perhaps matching TRBD2 (5 bases). The CDR3 runs 15 residues. Trimming shortened V by 2 bases and J by 0 bases, and 12 bases separated the two germline ends. Germline CDR1 and CDR2: SGHTS and YDEGEE.

On this clonotype: A much more abundant neighbour one base away suggests this may be a read error. The chain joins TRBV3-1 to TRBJ2-3; D remains unclear. This CDR3 is 13 amino acids long. CDR1 is LGHDT, CDR2 YNNKEL, per germline (reference sequence). DNA of the CDR3: TGTGCCAGCAGCCAATCTCTCCCAGATACGCAGTGTTTT. Translated: CASSQSLPDTQCF.

This clonotype was counted many times. The chain has TRBV7-9 and TRBJ2-7; no reliable D call. The CDR3 runs 14 residues. Trimming pared 1 base from V and 5 bases from J, leaving 12 bases between. Germline V lookup: CDR1 SEHNR, CDR2 FQNEAQ (reference sequence). The CDR3 sequence is CASSLDTPTHEQYF. DNA for the CDR3: TGTGCCAGCAGCTTAGATACACCTACCCACGAGCAGTACTTC.

Regarding this clonotype: Since a much larger clone is just one base distant, this may be a read error. The chain carries TRBV4-1 and TRBJ2-5, with TRBD2 matching over 9 bases. The V segment lost 4 bases and the J segment 3 bases; nucleotides outside the gene matches: 12. The CDR3 extends over 17 amino acids. Germline V CDR1 and CDR2: MGHRA, YSYEKL. In nucleotides, the CDR3 is TGCGCCAGCAGCCCACCCCCCGGGCGGGGGGGTGAAGAGACCCAGTACTTC. It specifies CASSPPPGRGGEETQYF.

About this clonotype itself: It may be a read error: a sequence one base away is much more abundant. The J gene is TRBJ2-1, the V gene TRBV5-4; a weak D match, TRBD2 (5 bases). The CDR3 consists of 15 residues. Germline V gives CDR1 SGHNT, CDR2 YYREEE (reference sequence). Written as DNA, the CDR3 is TGTGCCAGCAGCCCTGACCCGGGGAATTACAATGAGCGGTTCTTC. This gives the protein CASSPDPGNYNERFF.

This clonotype has at least ten counts. The chain couples TRBV13 to TRBJ2-1; D possibly matches TRBD1 or TRBD2 (6 bases each). The germline gives CDR1 PRHDT, CDR2 FYEKMQ (reference sequence). The CDR3 is made up of 13 amino acids. The V gene lost 1 base and the J gene lost 7 bases, with 8 bases spanning the gap. The DNA for the CDR3 is TGTGCCAGCAGCTTAGAGGGGGGAAATGAGCAGTTCTTC. This encodes CASSLEGGNEQFF.

This clonotype was counted ten times or more. This rearrangement joins TRBV5-8 to TRBJ2-3, with 10 bases matching TRBD2. The CDR3 spans 15 residues. Germline V lookup: CDR1 SGHTS, CDR2 YDEGEE. V shed 3 bases, J shed 4 bases, and the junction held 5 bases outside the gene matches. CDR3 nucleotides: TGTGCCAGCAGCTCGGGACTAGCGACACCAGATACGCAGTATTTT. Encoded protein: CASSSGLATPDTQYF.

As concerns this clonotype: Since a much larger clone is just one base distant, this may be a read error. The V call is TRBV7-9, the J call TRBJ2-7, with 7 bases identical to TRBD2. Germline V CDR1 and CDR2: SEHNR, FQNEAQ (reference sequence). CDR3 size: 13 residues. The CDR3 coding sequence is TGTGCCAGCAGCTTGTTTGGGGACTACGGGCAGTACTTC. It is translated as CASSLFGDYGQYF.

In its sample, this clonotype was seen many times. This chain joins TRBV5-5 and TRBJ1-4; D is unclear. Germline V gene sequence: CDR1 SGHKS, CDR2 YYEKEE (reference sequence). V lost 4 bases, J lost 7 bases, and 14 bases lay in between. There are 14 residues in the CDR3. The CDR3 region is CASSPDQLGEKLFF. DNA for the CDR3: TGTGCCAGCAGCCCGGACCAACTAGGTGAAAAACTGTTTTTT.

The table lists this clonotype with many counts. The V and J genes are TRBV6-2 or TRBV6-3 and TRBJ2-1; 10 bases fit TRBD2. The germline CDR1 and CDR2 sequences are MNHEY and SVGEGT. Trimming at V came to 8 bases and at J to 9 bases, leaving 1 base not matched to a gene. There are 11 residues in the CDR3. The CDR3 here is CASLAGVEQFF. CDR3 sequence (DNA): TGTGCCAGCCTAGCGGGAGTTGAGCAGTTCTTC.

This clonotype was recorded at least ten times. V is TRBV6-2 or TRBV6-3 and J is TRBJ2-1; the D gene is possibly TRBD1 (5 bases). Germline values: CDR1 MNHEY, CDR2 SVGEGT. V was trimmed by 2 bases and J by 3 bases, leaving 11 bases between them. This CDR3 comprises 15 residues. The CDR3 spells CASSYRGFNYNEQFF. CDR3 bases: TGTGCCAGCAGTTACAGGGGATTTAACTACAATGAGCAGTTCTTC.

This clonotype came up many times. The CDR3 region has the DNA TGTGCCAGCAGCGCGCAGGGATACGAGCCCCAGCATTTT. This sequence encodes CASSAQGYEPQHF. The chain combines TRBV5-5 with TRBJ1-5; maybe TRBD1 (5 bases). V was shortened by 4 bases and J by 8 bases, with 13 bases between the two germline ends. Germline values: CDR1 SGHKS, CDR2 YYEKEE (reference sequence). The CDR3 loop spans 13 amino acids. Full variable domain (rest looked up from reference TRBV5-5 and TRBJ1-5): DAGVTQSPTHLIKTRGQQVTLRCSPISGHKSVSWYQQVLGQGPQFIFQYYEKEERGRGNFPDRFSARQFPNYSSELNVNALLLGDSALYLCASSAQGYEPQHFGDGTRLSIL.

The chain links TRBV27 to TRBJ1-4; 9 bases align to TRBD1. V was clipped by 5 bases and J by 6 bases; unmatched bases: 7. Germline V gene data show CDR1 as MNHEY and CDR2 as SMNVEV (reference sequence). This CDR3 has 15 amino acids. CDR3 protein: CASSTATGGYEKLFF. As DNA, the CDR3 is TGTGCCAGCAGTACCGCGACAGGGGGGTATGAAAAACTGTTTTTT.

This clonotype was picked up many times. The chain employs TRBV2 and TRBJ2-7; D is unclear. The CDR3 runs to 12 residues. Germline assignment: CDR1 SNHLY and CDR2 FYNNEI. V lost 6 bases and J lost 5, with 11 bases in between. The CDR3 DNA sequence: TGTGCCAGCAGCCCTCATCTCCACGAGCAGTACTTC. Protein product: CASSPHLHEQYF.

The chain recombines TRBV24-1 with TRBJ2-5, with D hard to call. V was trimmed by 0 bases and J by 5 bases, leaving 12 bases between them. CDR3 length: 15 residues. Germline V CDR1 and CDR2: KGHDR, SFDVKD. CDR3 sequence (DNA): TGTGCCACCAGTGATTTGTCGGACGGTGCCGAGACCCAGTACTTC. It yields the protein CATSDLSDGAETQYF.

This clonotype was recorded many times. The chain carries TRBV30 and TRBJ2-1; the match to TRBD2 covers 8 bases. This CDR3 spans 20 amino acids. Germline V gene data show CDR1 as GTSNPN and CDR2 as SVGIG (reference sequence). After removal of 0 bases from V and 4 bases from J, the junction contained 20 bases not matched to a gene. The CDR3 region has the DNA TGTGCCTGGAGTGTATCCCCTCTACTAGAGCGGGAGAGGTCTTACAATGAGCAGTTCTTC. This encodes CAWSVSPLLERERSYNEQFF. Variable domain in full (rest from reference TRBV30 and TRBJ2-1): SQTIHQWPATLVQPVGSPLSLECTVEGTSNPNLYWYRQAAGRGLQLLFYSVGIGQISSEVPQNLSASRPQDRQFILSSKKLLLSDSGFYLCAWSVSPLLERERSYNEQFFGPGTRLTVL.

This clonotype has a count of ten or more. The V and J genes are TRBV4-1 and TRBJ1-5, with 7 positions matching TRBD1. The V gene's germline CDR1 is MGHRA and CDR2 YSYEKL. J lost 0 bases, V lost 2 bases, and 7 bases had no gene match. This CDR3 contains 17 residues. In DNA, the CDR3 is TGCGCCAGCAGCCAATTCCGGGCAGGGGGTAGCAATCAGCCCCAGCATTTT. Translated: CASSQFRAGGSNQPQHF.

This clonotype has more than one count but fewer than ten. V is TRBV19 and J is TRBJ2-7, with 9 nucleotides matching TRBD1. The V gene's germline CDR1 is LNHDA and CDR2 SQIVND (reference sequence). The ends lost 1 base at V and 1 base at J; junction bases unmatched: 11. The CDR3 is made up of 18 amino acids. The CDR3 is CASSIVGSGQGFSYEQYF. As DNA, the CDR3 is TGTGCCAGTAGTATAGTTGGTTCGGGACAGGGCTTTTCCTACGAGCAGTACTTC.

This clonotype was seen at least ten times. This sequence joins TRBV9 and TRBJ1-1; D is unclear. This CDR3 is built from 14 residues. V was cut by 0 bases and J by 7 bases, with 13 bases left in between. Per the germline V gene, CDR1 is SGDLS and CDR2 is YYNGEE. CDR3 coding DNA: TGTGCCAGCAGCGTAGAGGGTTGGGTCAGTGAAGCTTTCTTT. Translated, it gives CASSVEGWVSEAFF. Filled out from reference TRBV9 and TRBJ1-1, the complete variable domain reads DSGVTQTPKHLITATGQRVTLRCSPRSGDLSVYWYQQSLDQGLQFLIQYYNGEERAKGNILERFSAQQFPDLHSELNLSSLELGDSALYFCASSVEGWVSEAFFGQGTRLTVV.

This clonotype was detected ten times or more. The chain employs TRBV12-3 or TRBV12-4 and TRBJ2-3; D possibly corresponds to TRBD1 (6 bases). Trimming shortened V by 1 base and J by 4 bases, and 12 bases separated the two germline ends. The CDR3 totals 15 residues. This chain's CDR3 is CASSLELGAADTQYF. CDR3 nucleotide sequence: TGTGCCAGCAGTTTAGAGTTGGGGGCTGCAGATACGCAGTATTTT.

This clonotype occurred many times. The chain joins TRBV6-5 to TRBJ2-2; no clear D gene. Germline V CDR1 and CDR2: MNHEY, SVGAGI. Trimming removed 6 bases from V and 1 base from J, with 6 bases in between. The CDR3 runs to 13 residues. The CDR3 DNA reads as TGTGCCAGCAGCTACAAGAACACCGGGGAGCTGTTTTTT. It encodes CASSYKNTGELFF.

Concerning this clonotype itself: This could be a read error, since a much larger clone is one nucleotide away. In this CDR3 the conserved last residue, phenylalanine or tryptophan, is missing, so a read error is likely. The chain carries TRBV29-1 and TRBJ2-7; no clear D gene. Trimming cost V 4 bases and J 0 bases, with 7 bases left between them. From germline, CDR1 is SQVTM and CDR2 ANQGSEA. The CDR3 runs to 12 residues. CDR3 nucleotides: TGCAGCGTTGGGGTATACTCCTACGAGCAGTACTCC. This gives the protein CSVGVYSYEQYS.